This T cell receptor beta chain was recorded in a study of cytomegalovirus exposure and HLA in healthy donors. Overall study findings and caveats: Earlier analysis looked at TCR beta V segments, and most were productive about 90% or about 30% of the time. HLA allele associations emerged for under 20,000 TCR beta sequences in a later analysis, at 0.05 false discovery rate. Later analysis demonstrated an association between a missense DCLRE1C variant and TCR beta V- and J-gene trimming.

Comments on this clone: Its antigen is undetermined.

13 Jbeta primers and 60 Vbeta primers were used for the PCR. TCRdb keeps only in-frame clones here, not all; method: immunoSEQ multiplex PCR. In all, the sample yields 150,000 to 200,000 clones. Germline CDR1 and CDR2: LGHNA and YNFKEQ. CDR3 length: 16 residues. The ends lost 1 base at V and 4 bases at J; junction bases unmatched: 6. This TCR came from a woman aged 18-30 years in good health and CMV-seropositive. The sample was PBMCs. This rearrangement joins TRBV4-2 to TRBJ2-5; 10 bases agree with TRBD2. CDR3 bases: TGTGCCAGCAGCCAAGTTAGAGCGGGGGGGCGAGAGACCCAGTACTTC. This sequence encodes CASSQVRAGGRETQYF.